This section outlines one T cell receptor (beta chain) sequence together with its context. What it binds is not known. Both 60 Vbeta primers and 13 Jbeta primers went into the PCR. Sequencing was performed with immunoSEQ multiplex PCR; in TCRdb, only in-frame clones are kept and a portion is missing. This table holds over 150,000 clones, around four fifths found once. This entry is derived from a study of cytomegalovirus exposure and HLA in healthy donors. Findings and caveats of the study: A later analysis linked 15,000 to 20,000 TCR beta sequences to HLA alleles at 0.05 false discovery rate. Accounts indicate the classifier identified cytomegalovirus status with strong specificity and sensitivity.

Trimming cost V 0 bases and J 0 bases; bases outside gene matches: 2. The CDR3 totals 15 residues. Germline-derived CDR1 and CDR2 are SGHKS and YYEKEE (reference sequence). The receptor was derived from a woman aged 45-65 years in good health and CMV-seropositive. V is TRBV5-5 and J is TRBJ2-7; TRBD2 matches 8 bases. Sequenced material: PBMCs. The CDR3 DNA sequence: TGTGCCAGCAGCTTGGCCAGCGGGGGCTCCTACGAGCAGTACTTC. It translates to CASSLASGGSYEQYF.